This T cell receptor (beta chain) was documented in a study of cytomegalovirus exposure and HLA in healthy donors. 13 Jbeta primers and 60 Vbeta primers were used for the PCR. The protocol was immunoSEQ multiplex PCR, while the TCRdb copy is restricted to in-frame clones and leaves out a portion. This table holds about 84,000 clones, 55% to 65% found once. Trimming removed 0 bases at V and 1 base at J, with 9 bases between. From germline, CDR1 is MNHNS and CDR2 SASEGT. The CDR3 covers 15 residues. The chain has TRBV6-1 and TRBJ1-1; D uncertain. The sequence was obtained from a woman aged 40-49 years in good health and CMV-seropositive. Sequenced: PBMCs. CDR3 DNA: TGTGCCAGCAGTGAAGCGTATTACGGGAACACTGAAGCTTTCTTT. Translation: CASSEAYYGNTEAFF.